The 5 T cell receptor beta chains reported below all come from one sample, sequenced in a study of regulatory T cells in long-lasting Graves disease. Specified time point: persistent/refractory GD, antithyroid drugs over 5 years with positive TRAb. Extracted RNA from PBMCs served as the source of the TCR library. Building the TCR beta libraries relied on iRepertoire HTBI primers, and CDR3 regions underwent Arm-PCR. TCRdb reprocessed the multiplex PCR reads with MiXCR, giving one entry per CDR3 protein. The data show over 650,000 distinct CDR3 sequences, about 32% seen once. The sample was peripheral blood mononuclear cells (PBMCs), taken when the disease was refractory, from a patient treated with antithyroid drugs. Receptors originate from a female donor with Graves disease.

CDR3 protein: CASAALDRGSPLHF. The CDR3 DNA reads as TGTGCCAGCGCGGCCCTGGACAGGGGTTCACCCCTCCACTTT. This chain connects TRBV6-4 to TRBJ1-6, with 9 bases aligning to TRBD1. Germline V gives CDR1 MRHNA, CDR2 SNTAGT. The CDR3 runs to 14 residues. V lost 8 bases to trimming and J lost 9 bases; unmatched junction nucleotides: 8.

The chain uses TRBV30 and TRBJ1-6; D not certain. Trimming removed 1 base from V and 0 bases from J, with 10 bases in between. This CDR3 is built from 16 residues. Germline values: CDR1 GTSNPN, CDR2 SVGIG (reference sequence). The CDR3 loop is CAWSDEVASYNSPLHF. CDR3 nucleotides: TGTGCCTGGAGTGATGAAGTGGCCTCCTATAATTCACCCCTCCACTTT. The entire variable domain, with the rest obtained from reference TRBV30 and TRBJ1-6, is as follows: SQTIHQWPATLVQPVGSPLSLECTVEGTSNPNLYWYRQAAGRGLQLLFYSVGIGQISSEVPQNLSASRPQDRQFILSSKKLLLSDSGFYLCAWSDEVASYNSPLHFGNGTRLTVT.

The chain is built from TRBV6-5 and TRBJ1-6; D gene ambiguous. Germline V gene lookup returns CDR1 MNHEY and CDR2 SVGAGI. CDR3 length: 16 amino acids. V was cut by 0 bases and J by 5 bases, with 11 bases left in between. The CDR3 protein is CASSYSPRRNNSPLHF. The CDR3 nucleotides are TGTGCCAGCAGTTACTCCCCCAGGAGGAATAATTCACCCCTCCACTTT.

The chain couples TRBV5-1 to TRBJ2-5; 7 nucleotides line up with TRBD1. CDR1 is SGHRS, CDR2 YFSETQ, per germline. CDR3 size: 14 residues. The V gene end was trimmed by 4 bases and the J gene end by 5 bases; junction bases not matched to a gene: 8. The CDR3 nucleotides are TGCGCCAGCAGCCCCCAGGGGGATCGGGAGACCCAGTACTTC. It specifies CASSPQGDRETQYF.

This clonotype appeared a few times. This chain connects TRBV3-1 to TRBJ1-4; the D is unclear. Trimming cost V 1 base and J 0 bases, with 6 bases left between them. The germline V gene has CDR1 LGHDT and CDR2 YNNKEL (reference sequence). This CDR3 has 15 residues. The CDR3, as DNA: TGTGCCAGCAGCCAAGCGGGCGCAACTAATGAAAAACTGTTTTTT. Translating it yields CASSQAGATNEKLFF.